This TCR beta chain is from a study of T cells in Graves' hyperthyroidism and ophthalmopathy. Study information: At initial diagnosis, before any treatment had begun, peripheral blood was obtained.

CDR3 length: 13 amino acids. Germline CDR1 SGHTA, CDR2 FQGTGA. Trimming took 5 bases from V and 4 from J, leaving 11 bases between them. Ophthalmopathy cases scored 3 or more on the Clinical Activity Score and 4 or more on NOSPECS grade, with duration below 3 months. More than 8.5 ml of fresh peripheral blood supplied the PBMCs. This clonotype was observed at least ten times. RNA transcripts yielded amplified TCR beta CDR3 regions. In the first-round RT-PCR of the TCR CDR3, the HTBI primer set was used. TCRdb independently ran MiXCR on the multiplex PCR reads; one entry per CDR3 protein. The sample consists of around 500,000 distinct CDR3 sequences, roughly a sixth of them appearing once.

The TCR was taken from a woman aged 25-40 years with Graves' ophthalmopathy. Sample: blood. The rearrangement joins TRBV7-3 to TRBJ2-5; D is undetermined. The CDR3 loop is CASSPRLAETQYF. DNA for the CDR3: TGTGCCAGCAGCCCGCGCCTCGCAGAGACCCAGTACTTC.